Listed below are T cell receptor beta chains from one sample, sequenced in a study of cytomegalovirus exposure and HLA in healthy donors. Method: immunoSEQ multiplex PCR; TCRdb's copy keeps in-frame clones and lacks some. The sample gives approximately 200,000 clones, approximately 80% of which show up once; less than 9% is in the top ten. The sequenced sample was PBMCs. These receptors were obtained from a man aged 18 to 30 in good health and CMV-seropositive. Both conserved end residues are part of each CDR3. The order of the fields is D gene, clone size, V gene, J gene, CDR3 DNA, CDR3 protein. The D gene is left open where the match is weak. Not every row has a clone size; where given, it reads once, few, many or a size class.

>NA|NA|TRBV19|TRBJ1-5
TGTGCCAGTATGGGGGAGGGCACCCAGCCCCAGCATTTT
CASMGEGTQPQHF
>NA|NA|TRBV10-1|TRBJ2-1
TGCGCCAGCAGCGAGGGACCCTCTAACGGGGATGAGCAGTTCTTC
CASSEGPSNGDEQFF
>TRBD2|NA|TRBV7-2|TRBJ2-5
TGTGCCAGCAGCTTAGATCCCAGCGGGAGCCCGTACTTC
CASSLDPSGSPYF
>TRBD1|few|TRBV19|TRBJ1-2
TGTGCCAGTAGTTGGGGACAGCACTATGGCTACACCTTC
CASSWGQHYGYTF
>NA|NA|TRBV7-9|TRBJ1-2
TGTGCCAGCAGCGTGTCTAACTTCAGGGTTAACTATGGCTACACCTTC
CASSVSNFRVNYGYTF
>TRBD2|NA|TRBV6-5|TRBJ2-7
TGTGCCAGCAGTCGGGGGGGAGGGTCTACCTACGAGCAGTACTTC
CASSRGGGSTYEQYF
>TRBD1|few|TRBV28|TRBJ1-2
TGTGCCAGCAGTGCATACAGGGGGCGGTACTATGGCTACACCTTC
CASSAYRGRYYGYTF
>NA|NA|TRBV9|TRBJ1-3
TGTGCCAGCAGCGTAGGAATGACGGGGAGCTCTGGAAACACCATATATTTT
CASSVGMTGSSGNTIYF
>TRBD1|NA|TRBV7-8|TRBJ1-5
TGTGCCAGCAGCTCGGGACAGGGGGCGGGACAGCCCCAGCATTTT
CASSSGQGAGQPQHF
>TRBD2|NA|TRBV29-1|TRBJ2-2
TGCAGCGCCCTACTAGCGGGAGTTACCGGGGAGCTGTTTTTT
CSALLAGVTGELFF
>TRBD2|NA|TRBV9|TRBJ2-5
TGTGCCAGCAGCGCAGGACTAGCGGCCCGGGGGACCCAGTACTTC
CASSAGLAARGTQYF
>TRBD1|NA|TRBV27|TRBJ1-1
TGTGCCAGCAGTCAAACCGGGACAGGGGCCGGGAACACTGAAGCTTTCTTT
CASSQTGTGAGNTEAFF
>NA|NA|TRBV19|TRBJ1-5
TGTGCCAGTAGTAGGTCAGGGGATAGCAATCAGCCCCAGCATTTT
CASSRSGDSNQPQHF
>TRBD2|once|TRBV2|TRBJ2-4
TGTGCCAGCAGCGACCGACTAGCGGGCATTTCCCTAGCCAAAAACATTCAGTACTTC
CASSDRLAGISLAKNIQYF
>NA|NA|TRBV15|TRBJ2-4
TGTGCCACCAGCAGAGATTTTAGGGGGACGTCGGACTTC
CATSRDFRGTSDF
>NA|few|TRBV29-1|TRBJ1-2
TGCAGCGTTGAAGAGGTGGGCACGGCCGGCTACACCTTC
CSVEEVGTAGYTF
>TRBD1|few|TRBV11-2|TRBJ1-2
TGTGCCAGCAGCTTAAGGGGGACAGGGGCTAACTATGGCTACACCTTC
CASSLRGTGANYGYTF
>NA|NA|TRBV7-9|TRBJ1-1
TGTGCCAGCAGCTGGTTCCGGGGAGGGAACACTGAAGCTTTCTTT
CASSWFRGGNTEAFF
>NA|NA|TRBV15|TRBJ2-7
TGTGCCACCAGCAGAGATAGGAGGGAAGGATACTACGAGCAGTACTTC
CATSRDRREGYYEQYF
>NA|NA|TRBV28|TRBJ1-4
TGTGCCAGCAGTTCTCCCGCAGTGAATGAAAAACTGTTTTTT
CASSSPAVNEKLFF
>NA|NA|TRBV2|TRBJ1-5
TGTGCCAGCAGTGATTCCCGCAGGATTGGCAATCAGCCCCAGCATTTT
CASSDSRRIGNQPQHF
>NA|NA|TRBV27|TRBJ2-2
TGTGCCAGCAGTTTTGGAGGGCCCGGGGAGCTGTTTTTT
CASSFGGPGELFF
>NA|once|TRBV6-5|TRBJ2-1
TGTGCCAGCACCGTAGGACAGAACTACAATGAGCAGTTCTTC
CASTVGQNYNEQFF
>TRBD1|NA|TRBV7-6|TRBJ2-7
TGTGCCAGCAGCTTAGCAAACAGGGGAAGCTCCTACGAGCAGTACTTC
CASSLANRGSSYEQYF
>TRBD1|NA|TRBV5-6|TRBJ2-1
TGTGCCAGCAGCTTGGGGACAGGGGCGAATGAGCAGTTCTTC
CASSLGTGANEQFF
>NA|NA|TRBV25-1|TRBJ1-1
TGTGCCAGCAGGGGGAGAGGGAACACTGAAGCTTTCTTT
CASRGRGNTEAFF
>NA|NA|TRBV6-6|TRBJ1-1
TGTGCCAGCAGTCAGAGGGTCGGGCACACTGAAGCTTTCTTT
CASSQRVGHTEAFF
>TRBD1|NA|TRBV6-6|TRBJ2-2
TGTGCCAGCAGACGAGACAGGGGCCCTCTCACCGGGGAGCTGTTTTTT
CASRRDRGPLTGELFF
>NA|NA|TRBV29-1|TRBJ2-7
TGCAGCGTTGGGGCAGCCCCCCTTTACGAGCAGTACTTC
CSVGAAPLYEQYF
>TRBD1|NA|TRBV28|TRBJ2-7
TGTGCCAGCAGGGAGGGACAGGGGGAAACCTACGAGCAGTACTTC
CASREGQGETYEQYF
>NA|few|TRBV6-1|TRBJ1-4
TGTGCCAGCAGTGAAAGGTTTAGTACTACAACTAATGAAAAACTGTTTTTT
CASSERFSTTTNEKLFF
>TRBD1|once|TRBV28|TRBJ1-1
TGTGCCAGCAGTTTTGGAGGGACAGCGAACACTGAAGCTTTCTTT
CASSFGGTANTEAFF
>TRBD1|few|TRBV2|TRBJ1-5
TGTGCCAGCACCCAGGGGGAAAGGAACAATCAGCCCCAGCATTTT
CASTQGERNNQPQHF
>TRBD1|NA|TRBV7-3|TRBJ2-7
TGTGCCAGCAGCTTAGCCCCACAGGGGGATCGGTACGAGCAGTACTTC
CASSLAPQGDRYEQYF
>NA|NA|TRBV6-4|TRBJ2-1
TGTGCCAGCAGTGACCTGGCCAGCAATGAGCAGTTCTTC
CASSDLASNEQFF
>NA|once|TRBV6-1|TRBJ1-1
TGTGCCAGCAGGATGACAGGATGGTCTGAAGCTTTCTTT
CASRMTGWSEAFF